The 14 T cell receptor beta chains listed next were all sequenced from one sample in a study of CD8+ T cells in alopecia areata. TCR sequencing used cDNA made by reverse transcription of extracted RNA. The repertoire was sequenced with immunoSEQ multiplex PCR; TCRdb's copy has only in-frame clones and lacks some. Of approximately 160,000 clones listed, 60% to 75% were seen once; the top ten hold 12% to 15%. Stated treatment: oral pan-JAK inhibitor, 5-10 mg twice daily. The starting material was CD4+ T cells sorted from blood, obtained at week 24, from a patient treated with tofacitinib. These receptors all come from a human donor with alopecia areata.

The chain is built from TRBV6-5 and TRBJ1-2, with D perhaps TRBD1 (5 bases). The CDR3 spans 15 residues. From germline, CDR1 is MNHEY and CDR2 SVGAGI. V was clipped by 2 bases and J by 5 bases, with 15 bases between them. CDR3 bases: TGTGCCAGCAGTTACGTCGACAGCCTTAAATATGGCTACACCTTC. Amino acids: CASSYVDSLKYGYTF.

V gene TRBV6-5 combines with J gene TRBJ1-1; D remains ambiguous. This CDR3 has 13 residues. Germline V CDR1 and CDR2: MNHEY, SVGAGI. V lost 2 bases and J 4 bases, leaving 8 bases between the germline ends. The CDR3: CASSYREFTEAFF. Here the CDR3 DNA reads TGTGCCAGCAGTTACAGGGAATTCACTGAAGCTTTCTTT.

The chain has TRBV29-1 and TRBJ2-5; D might be TRBD1 (6 bases). V dropped 7 bases and J dropped 3 bases, with 12 bases sitting between them. CDR1 and CDR2 from the germline V gene are SQVTM and ANQGSEA. The CDR3 has 12 residues. CDR3: CSEGTSEETQYF. The CDR3 nucleotides read TGCAGCGAAGGGACAAGTGAAGAGACCCAGTACTTC.

This chain links TRBV4-1 with TRBJ2-3; 10 positions match TRBD2. With V trimmed by 2 bases and J by 6 bases, 14 bases remained unmatched. The length of the CDR3 is 18 residues. Germline CDR1 and CDR2: MGHRA and YSYEKL. CDR3 amino acids: CASSQRSTGTSDWDTQYF. For the CDR3, the DNA is TGCGCCAGCAGCCAACGCTCGACCGGGACTAGCGATTGGGATACGCAGTATTTT.

The table lists this clone with a few counts. The CDR3 nucleotides read TGCAGCGCCGGAGTGTCAGGGGGCGGGGAGCTGTTTTTT. It specifies CSAGVSGGGELFF. This rearrangement joins TRBV29-1 to TRBJ2-2; 7 bases fit TRBD1. The junction had 9 bases not matched to a gene; V was cut back by 7 bases and J by 7 bases. This CDR3 is built from 13 residues. Germline CDR1 reads SQVTM; CDR2 reads ANQGSEA.

V gene TRBV5-1 combines with J gene TRBJ1-1; D ambiguous. This CDR3 is 13 amino acids long. Trimming removed 4 bases from V and 3 bases from J, with 10 bases in between. Germline V gene lookup returns CDR1 SGHRS and CDR2 YFSETQ. CDR3 sequence: CASSLGPDTEAFF. In DNA form, the CDR3 reads TGCGCCAGCAGCCTAGGCCCCGACACTGAAGCTTTCTTT.

For this clone: The junction and the germline gene differ at one end; a read error may be behind it. The V call is TRBV20-1, the J call TRBJ1-1; D uncertain. This CDR3 comprises 8 residues. Germline lookup yields CDR1 DFQATT and CDR2 SNEGSKA (reference sequence). The CDR3 spells CSAISVAF. CDR3 bases: TGCAGTGCTATTTCGGTCGCTTTT.

This rearrangement joins TRBV9 to TRBJ1-1, with D possibly matching TRBD1 (6 bases). The V end was cut by 3 bases, the J end by 3 bases, with 9 bases between. The length of the CDR3 is 13 residues. Germline lookup yields CDR1 SGDLS and CDR2 YYNGEE. This CDR3 reads CASSGAGDTEAFF. In DNA, the CDR3 is TGTGCCAGCAGCGGGGCAGGGGACACTGAAGCTTTCTTT.

V and J are TRBV10-3 and TRBJ2-1; 8 positions match TRBD2. J lost 6 bases, V lost 3 bases, and 4 bases had no gene match. The CDR3 is made up of 14 amino acids. CDR1 is ENHRY, CDR2 SYGVKD, per germline. The DNA of the CDR3 is TGTGCCATCAGTGATAGCGGGGCACGCAATGAGCAGTTCTTC. It is translated as CAISDSGARNEQFF.

This chain connects TRBV5-1 to TRBJ2-7, with 9 bases aligning to TRBD2. The V gene end was trimmed by 1 base and the J gene end by 4 bases; junction bases not matched to a gene: 3. The CDR3 has 14 amino acids. Germline CDR1 and CDR2: SGHRS and YFSETQ. The CDR3 loop reads CASSLSGGPYEQYF. CDR3 DNA sequence: TGCGCCAGCAGCTTGAGCGGGGGGCCTTACGAGCAGTACTTC.

The chain employs TRBV29-1 and TRBJ1-1; D gene ambiguous. The CDR3 runs 12 residues. Per germline, CDR1 SQVTM and CDR2 ANQGSEA. Trimming left V 6 bases short and J 11 bases short, with 19 bases between. This CDR3 reads CSVAQPPKIAFF. CDR3 coding DNA: TGCAGCGTGGCCCAACCTCCGAAGATTGCTTTCTTT. Filled out from reference TRBV29-1 and TRBJ1-1, the complete variable domain reads SAVISQKPSRDICQRGTSLTIQCQVDSQVTMMFWYRQQPGQSLTLIATANQGSEATYESGFVIDKFPISRPNLTFSTLTVSNMSPEDSSIYLCSVAQPPKIAFFGQGTRLTVV.

This rearrangement joins TRBV7-2 to TRBJ2-1, with 11 bases identical to TRBD1. The CDR3 extends over 19 amino acids. Germline CDR1 SGHTA, CDR2 FQGNSA. J was trimmed by 1 base and V by 5 bases; bases with no gene match: 13. DNA for the CDR3: TGTGCCAGCAGCCCAACGCGCCCGAGGGACAGGGGGTCCTACAATGAGCAGTTCTTC. This translates into CASSPTRPRDRGSYNEQFF.

This rearrangement joins TRBV30 to TRBJ2-4; D possibly matches TRBD1 or TRBD2 (5 bases each). The CDR3 is 15 amino acids. Germline V gene lookup returns CDR1 GTSNPN and CDR2 SVGIG (reference sequence). V was cut by 1 base and J by 3 bases, with 13 bases left in between. The CDR3 nucleotides are TGTGCCTGGAGTGACGGGGCATTAGTCAAAAACATTCAGTACTTC. Its protein product is CAWSDGALVKNIQYF.

The chain links TRBV25-1 to TRBJ1-2; TRBD1 might be the D (6 bases). This CDR3 has 11 residues. V was clipped by 5 bases and J by 5 bases, with 6 bases between them. CDR1 is MGHDK and CDR2 is SYGVNS in the germline V gene. CDR3 protein: CASSQGYGYTF. The DNA of the CDR3 is TGTGCCAGCAGTCAGGGGTATGGCTACACCTTC.